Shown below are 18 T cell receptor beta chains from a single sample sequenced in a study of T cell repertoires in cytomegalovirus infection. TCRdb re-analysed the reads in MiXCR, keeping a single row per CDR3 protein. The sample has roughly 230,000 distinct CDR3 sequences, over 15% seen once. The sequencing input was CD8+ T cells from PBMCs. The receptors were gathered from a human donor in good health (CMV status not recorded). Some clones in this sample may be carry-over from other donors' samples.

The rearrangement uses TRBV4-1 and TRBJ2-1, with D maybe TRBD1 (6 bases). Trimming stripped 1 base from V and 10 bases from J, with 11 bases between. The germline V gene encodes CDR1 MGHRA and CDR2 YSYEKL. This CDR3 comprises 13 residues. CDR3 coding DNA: TGCGCCAGCAGCCAAGGACAGGCCGAGGAGCAGTTCTTC. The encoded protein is CASSQGQAEEQFF.

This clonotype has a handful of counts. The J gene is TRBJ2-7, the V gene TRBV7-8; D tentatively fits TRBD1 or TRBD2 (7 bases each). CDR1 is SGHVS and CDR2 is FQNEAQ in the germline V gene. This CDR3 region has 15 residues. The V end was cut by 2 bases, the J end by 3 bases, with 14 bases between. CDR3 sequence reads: CASSLIGRGGYEQYF. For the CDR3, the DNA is TGTGCCAGCAGCTTAATAGGCAGGGGGGGCTACGAGCAGTACTTC.

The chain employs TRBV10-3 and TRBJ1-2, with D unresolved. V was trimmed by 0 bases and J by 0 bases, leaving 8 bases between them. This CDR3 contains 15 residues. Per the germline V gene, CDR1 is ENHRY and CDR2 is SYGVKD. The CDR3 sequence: CAISESGSSNYGYTF. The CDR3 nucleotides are TGTGCCATCAGTGAGTCGGGCAGCTCTAACTATGGCTACACCTTC.

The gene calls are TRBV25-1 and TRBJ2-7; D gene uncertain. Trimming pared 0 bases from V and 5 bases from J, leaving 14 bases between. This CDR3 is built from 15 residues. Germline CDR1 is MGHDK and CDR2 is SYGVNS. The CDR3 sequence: CASSEYFPSPDEQYF. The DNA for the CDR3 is TGTGCCAGCAGTGAATATTTCCCTTCACCCGACGAGCAGTACTTC.

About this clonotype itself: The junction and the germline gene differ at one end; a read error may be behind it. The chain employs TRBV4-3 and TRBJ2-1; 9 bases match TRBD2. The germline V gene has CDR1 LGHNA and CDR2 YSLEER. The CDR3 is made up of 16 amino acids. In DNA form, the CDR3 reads TGCGCCTGCAGCCAATCGACTAGCGGTTATGGAAATGAGCAGTTCTTC. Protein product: CACSQSTSGYGNEQFF.

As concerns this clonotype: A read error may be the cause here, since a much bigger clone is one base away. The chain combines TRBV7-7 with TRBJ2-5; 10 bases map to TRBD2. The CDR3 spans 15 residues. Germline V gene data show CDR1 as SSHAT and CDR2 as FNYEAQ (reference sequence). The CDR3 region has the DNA TGTGCTAGCAGCTTAGAGCGGGGGGGACGAGGGACCCAGTACTTC. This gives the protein CASSLERGGRGTQYF.

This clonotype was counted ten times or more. The CDR3 DNA is TGTGCCAGCACCGACTTACTGAACAGGGAATATGGTATGAACACTGAAGCTTTCTTT. Its translation is CASTDLLNREYGMNTEAFF. The chain combines TRBV7-2 with TRBJ1-1, with a weak D call TRBD1 (6 bases). V was trimmed by 7 bases and J by 0 bases, leaving 27 bases between them. The CDR3 loop spans 19 amino acids. Germline CDR1 reads SGHTA; CDR2 reads FQGNSA.

CDR3 protein: CASSLGSGGRVNQPQHF. In nucleotides, the CDR3 is TGTGCCAGCAGCTTAGGGTCGGGAGGAAGGGTCAATCAGCCCCAGCATTTT. This chain uses TRBV7-9 with TRBJ1-5; D is uncertain. The CDR3 sequence is 17 residues long. V lost 1 base to trimming and J lost 3 bases, with 16 bases between them. Germline CDR1 reads SEHNR; CDR2 reads FQNEAQ (reference sequence).

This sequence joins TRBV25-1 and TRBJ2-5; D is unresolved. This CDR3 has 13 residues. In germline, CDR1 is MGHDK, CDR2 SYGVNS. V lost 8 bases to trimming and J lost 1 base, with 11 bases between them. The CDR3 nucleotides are TGTGCCAGCGGCAGTGAAAGCCAAGAGACCCAGTACTTC. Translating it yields CASGSESQETQYF.

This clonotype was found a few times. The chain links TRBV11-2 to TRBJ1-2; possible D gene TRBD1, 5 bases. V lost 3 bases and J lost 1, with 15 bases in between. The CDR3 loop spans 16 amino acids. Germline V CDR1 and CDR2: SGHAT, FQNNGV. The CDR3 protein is CASSLGLTEHNYGYTF. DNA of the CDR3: TGTGCCAGCAGCTTGGGATTGACAGAACATAACTATGGCTACACCTTC.

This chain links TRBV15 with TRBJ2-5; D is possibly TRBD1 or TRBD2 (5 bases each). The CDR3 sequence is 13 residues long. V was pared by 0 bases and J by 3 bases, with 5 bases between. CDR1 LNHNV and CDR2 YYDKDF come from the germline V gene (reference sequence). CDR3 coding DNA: TGTGCCACCAGCAGAGAGGGGGAAGAGACCCAGTACTTC. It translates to CATSREGEETQYF.

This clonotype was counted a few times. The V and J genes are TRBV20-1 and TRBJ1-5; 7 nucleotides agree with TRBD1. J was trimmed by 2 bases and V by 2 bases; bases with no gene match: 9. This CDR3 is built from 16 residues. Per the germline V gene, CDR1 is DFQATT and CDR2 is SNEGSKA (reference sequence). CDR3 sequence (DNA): TGCAGTGCTAGACATCCGACAGGGTTCGGCAATCAGCCCCAGCATTTT. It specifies CSARHPTGFGNQPQHF.

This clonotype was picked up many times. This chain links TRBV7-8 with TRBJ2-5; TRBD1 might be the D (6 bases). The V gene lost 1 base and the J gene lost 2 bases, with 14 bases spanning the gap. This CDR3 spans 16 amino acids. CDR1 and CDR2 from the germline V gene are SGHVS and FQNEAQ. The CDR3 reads CASSLVDSPDQETQYF. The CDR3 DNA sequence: TGTGCCAGCAGCTTAGTGGACAGTCCCGATCAAGAGACCCAGTACTTC.

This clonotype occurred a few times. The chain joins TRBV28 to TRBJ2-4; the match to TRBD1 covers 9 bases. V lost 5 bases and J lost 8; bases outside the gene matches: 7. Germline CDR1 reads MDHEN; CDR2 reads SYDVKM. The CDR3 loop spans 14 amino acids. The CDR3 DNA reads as TGTGCCAGCAGTCCCCGGGACAGGGAGCACATTCAGTACTTC. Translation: CASSPRDREHIQYF.

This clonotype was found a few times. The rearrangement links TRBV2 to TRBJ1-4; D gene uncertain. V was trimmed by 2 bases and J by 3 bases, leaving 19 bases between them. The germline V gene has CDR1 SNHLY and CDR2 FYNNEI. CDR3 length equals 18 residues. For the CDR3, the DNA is TGTGCCAGCAGTGAATCGGCGTTACTGGTGCTTGCTAATGAAAAACTGTTTTTT. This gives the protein CASSESALLVLANEKLFF.

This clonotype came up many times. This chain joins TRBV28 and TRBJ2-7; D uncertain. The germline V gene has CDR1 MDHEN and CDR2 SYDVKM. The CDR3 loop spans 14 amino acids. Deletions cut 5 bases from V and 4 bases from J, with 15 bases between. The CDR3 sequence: CASSTRILKYEQYF. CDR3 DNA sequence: TGTGCCAGCAGTACTCGGATTTTAAAATACGAGCAGTACTTC.

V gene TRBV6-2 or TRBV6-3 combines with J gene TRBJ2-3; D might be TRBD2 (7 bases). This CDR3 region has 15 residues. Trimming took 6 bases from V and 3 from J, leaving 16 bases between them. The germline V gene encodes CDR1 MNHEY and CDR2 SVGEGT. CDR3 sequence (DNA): TGTGCCAGCAGGCAAACGGGGGGCCATACAGATACGCAGTATTTT. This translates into CASRQTGGHTDTQYF.

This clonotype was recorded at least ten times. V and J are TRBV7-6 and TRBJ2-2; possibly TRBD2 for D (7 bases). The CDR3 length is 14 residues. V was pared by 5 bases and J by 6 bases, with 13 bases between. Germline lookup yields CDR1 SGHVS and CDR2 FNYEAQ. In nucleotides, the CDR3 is TGTGCCAGCAGCCCCTGGGGGGGCCCCGGGGAGCTGTTTTTT. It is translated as CASSPWGGPGELFF.